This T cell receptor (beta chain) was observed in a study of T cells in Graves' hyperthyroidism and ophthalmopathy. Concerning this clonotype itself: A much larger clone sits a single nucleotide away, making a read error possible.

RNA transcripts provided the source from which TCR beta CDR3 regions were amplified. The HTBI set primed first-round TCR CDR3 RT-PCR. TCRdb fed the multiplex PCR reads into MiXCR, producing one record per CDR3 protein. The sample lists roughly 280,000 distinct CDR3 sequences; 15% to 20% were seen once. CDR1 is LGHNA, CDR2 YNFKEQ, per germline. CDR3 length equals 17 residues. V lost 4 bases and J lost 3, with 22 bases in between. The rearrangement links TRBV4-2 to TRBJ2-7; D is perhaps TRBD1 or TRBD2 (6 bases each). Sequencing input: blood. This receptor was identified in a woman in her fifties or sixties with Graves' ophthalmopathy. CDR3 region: CASSPGEGRGPFYEQYF. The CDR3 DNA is TGTGCCAGCAGCCCCGGAGAGGGACGGGGGCCCTTCTACGAGCAGTACTTC.